Listed here are 20 T cell receptor beta chains from one sample, sequenced in a study of OX40 agonist ivuxolimab in advanced cancers. Clones were sequenced by immunoSEQ multiplex PCR, and TCRdb holds only the in-frame ones, with some missing. The table shows around 72,000 clones, with about 84% occurring only once. The input for sequencing was CD4+ or CD8+ T cells sorted from blood, taken in a trial of the OX40 agonist ivuxolimab. The receptor set was obtained from an adult with an advanced solid tumor such as melanoma, head and neck, liver or kidney cancer.

V and J are TRBV9 and TRBJ2-1; TRBD2 matches at 10 bases. The CDR3 extends over 15 amino acids. V lost 1 base to trimming and J lost 8 bases; unmatched junction nucleotides: 6. Germline V CDR1 and CDR2: SGDLS, YYNGEE. As DNA, the CDR3 is TGTGCCAGCAGCGTAAGACTAGCGGGTGGGGATGAGCAGTTCTTC. Protein sequence: CASSVRLAGGDEQFF.

The chain uses TRBV6-5 and TRBJ1-1, with 9 bases that match TRBD1. V lost 2 bases and J lost 3; bases outside the gene matches: 4. The CDR3 is made up of 15 amino acids. The germline CDR1 and CDR2 sequences are MNHEY and SVGAGI. CDR3 nucleotide sequence: TGTGCCAGCAGTTACAGGACAGGGGCGGACACTGAAGCTTTCTTT. Translated: CASSYRTGADTEAFF.

V is TRBV30 and J is TRBJ2-3; maybe TRBD2 (6 bases). The CDR3 is 15 residues long. Trimming left V 5 bases short and J 0 bases short, with 15 bases between. The germline V gene has CDR1 GTSNPN and CDR2 SVGIG (reference sequence). CDR3 amino acids: CAWSLGRTSTDTQYF. In nucleotides, the CDR3 is TGTGCCTGGTCCCTGGGGAGGACCAGCACAGATACGCAGTATTTT.

The V gene is TRBV2, the J gene TRBJ2-2; D perhaps matches TRBD2 (6 bases). V lost 4 bases and J lost 3, with 12 bases in between. The CDR3 has 15 amino acids. The germline V gene encodes CDR1 SNHLY and CDR2 FYNNEI. CDR3 in DNA: TGTGCCAGCAGTGCAGGAGGGTGGGACACCGGGGAGCTGTTTTTT. Its translation: CASSAGGWDTGELFF. Using reference TRBV2 and TRBJ2-2 for the parts outside the CDR3, the full variable domain is EPEVTQTPSHQVTQMGQEVILRCVPISNHLYFYWYRQILGQKVEFLVSFYNNEISEKSEIFDDQFSVERPDGSNFTLKIRSTKLEDSAMYFCASSAGGWDTGELFFGEGSRLTVL.

V is TRBV6-1 and J is TRBJ2-5, with unresolved D. The V gene lost 8 bases and the J gene lost 1 base, with 17 bases spanning the gap. Per the germline V gene, CDR1 is MNHNS and CDR2 is SASEGT. This CDR3 region has 15 residues. Here the CDR3 reads CASRLWGWGQETQYF. CDR3 nucleotides: TGTGCCAGCCGGCTTTGGGGTTGGGGCCAAGAGACCCAGTACTTC.

CDR3 amino acids: CASSSPTSGRGYEQYF. CDR3 in DNA: TGTGCCAGCAGTTCACCGACTAGCGGGAGGGGTTACGAGCAGTACTTC. This rearrangement joins TRBV28 to TRBJ2-7, with 14 bases that match TRBD2. The CDR3 has 16 residues. V dropped 4 bases and J dropped 4; count of bases not matched to a gene: 6. Per the germline V gene, CDR1 is MDHEN and CDR2 is SYDVKM. The full variable domain, its missing parts supplied by reference TRBV28 and TRBJ2-7, is DVKVTQSSRYLVKRTGEKVFLECVQDMDHENMFWYRQDPGLGLRLIYFSYDVKMKEKGDIPEGYSVSREKKERFSLILESASTNQTSMYLCASSSPTSGRGYEQYFGPGTRLTVT.

The chain carries TRBV5-5 and TRBJ1-2; possibly TRBD1 for D (6 bases). The CDR3 consists of 13 residues. CDR1 is SGHKS, CDR2 YYEKEE, per germline (reference sequence). V was shortened by 3 bases and J by 5 bases, with 11 bases between the two germline ends. CDR3 residues: CASSSVQGYGYTF. The CDR3 DNA follows: TGTGCCAGCAGCTCCGTTCAGGGGTATGGCTACACCTTC.

Notes on this clone: Other DNA sequences within the sample encode an identical CDR3. DNA for the CDR3: TGTGCCAGCAGCCAAGAGAGGCTCTACTCTGGAAACACCATATATTTT. It is translated as CASSQERLYSGNTIYF. This sequence joins TRBV14 and TRBJ1-3; D remains ambiguous. The CDR3 runs 16 residues. With 0 bases removed from V and 0 bases from J, the gap between germline ends came to 9 bases. Germline loops: CDR1 SGHDN, CDR2 FVKESK.

The table lists this clone with a few counts. The chain uses TRBV28 and TRBJ2-7; TRBD1 might be the D (5 bases). The V end was cut by 6 bases, the J end by 0 bases, with 15 bases between. This CDR3 spans 15 amino acids. Germline CDR1 is MDHEN and CDR2 is SYDVKM. The CDR3 region is CASSPAQAHSYEQYV. CDR3 sequence (DNA): TGTGCCAGCAGCCCCGCACAGGCCCACTCCTACGAGCAGTACGTC.

This rearrangement joins TRBV18 to TRBJ2-7; 12 bases are a match to TRBD2. Trimming at V came to 3 bases and at J to 6 bases, leaving 3 bases not matched to a gene. This CDR3 spans 14 amino acids. Germline V gives CDR1 KGHSH, CDR2 LQKENI. CDR3 amino acids: CASSPGLAGTEQYV. In nucleotides, the CDR3 is TGTGCCAGCTCACCCGGACTAGCGGGGACCGAGCAGTACGTC.

This clone was recorded once. The V and J genes are TRBV27 and TRBJ2-1; 7 nucleotides match TRBD1. CDR3 length equals 13 residues. Germline V lookup: CDR1 MNHEY, CDR2 SMNVEV (reference sequence). The trim removed 7 bases at V and 4 bases at J, leaving 4 bases unmatched. Written as DNA, the CDR3 is TGTGCCAGCACTTCGACAGGGTACAATGAGCAGTTCTTC. Its translation is CASTSTGYNEQFF.

As regards this clone: Mismatch with germline at one junction end may stem from a read error. The J gene is TRBJ2-2, the V gene TRBV11-3, with unresolved D. Germline assignment: CDR1 SGHNT and CDR2 YENEEA. The CDR3 loop spans 13 amino acids. In nucleotides, the CDR3 is TGTGCCAGCAGCTTAGTTTCCCAGGCCTTGGCCGTTTTT. This codes for CASSLVSQALAVF.

The V call is TRBV5-1, the J call TRBJ2-3; 10 positions match TRBD1. The CDR3 contains 15 residues. Germline values: CDR1 SGHRS, CDR2 YFSETQ. V shed 4 bases and J 2 bases; nucleotides not matched to a gene: 4. The CDR3 sequence is CASSEGQGYTDTQYF. CDR3 DNA sequence: TGCGCCAGCAGCGAGGGACAGGGGTACACAGATACGCAGTATTTT.

The chain joins TRBV7-9 to TRBJ1-3, with D tentatively TRBD1 (6 bases). Germline CDR1 reads SEHNR; CDR2 reads FQNEAQ (reference sequence). CDR3 length: 15 residues. V lost 5 bases to trimming and J lost 2 bases, with 13 bases between them. CDR3 nucleotides: TGTGCCAGCAGCAACACAGGGAAAACTGGAAACACCATATATTTT. Protein: CASSNTGKTGNTIYF.

CDR3 region: CASGSKTGGSTDTQYF. CDR3 coding DNA: TGTGCTAGTGGGAGCAAAACAGGGGGAAGCACAGATACGCAGTATTTT. The rearrangement links TRBV12-5 to TRBJ2-3, with 8 nucleotides matching TRBD1. The CDR3 has 16 amino acids. The V gene end was trimmed by 6 bases and the J gene end by 0 bases; junction bases not matched to a gene: 8. Germline CDR1 reads LGHNT; CDR2 reads FRNRAP.

In its sample, this clone was seen a few times. The chain is built from TRBV28 and TRBJ1-1, with D perhaps TRBD1 (5 bases). Trimming stripped 7 bases from V and 4 bases from J, with 16 bases between. Germline V gene data show CDR1 as MDHEN and CDR2 as SYDVKM. The CDR3 extends over 14 amino acids. CDR3 DNA sequence: TGTGCCAGCAATGAGAGGTCGGGGGGCACTGAAGCTTTCTTT. As protein: CASNERSGGTEAFF.

The gene calls are TRBV10-3 and TRBJ1-2; D remains ambiguous. The V gene lost 8 bases and the J gene lost 0 bases, with 13 bases spanning the gap. The germline CDR1 and CDR2 sequences are ENHRY and SYGVKD. CDR3 length: 14 residues. Written as DNA, the CDR3 is TGTGCCATCCTGGAACTGAATCCTAACTATGGCTACACCTTC. This translates into CAILELNPNYGYTF.

This chain links TRBV19 with TRBJ2-5, with D possibly being TRBD1 (5 bases). Germline loops: CDR1 LNHDA, CDR2 SQIVND (reference sequence). The CDR3 is 15 amino acids. V shed 5 bases and J shed 1 base, with 14 bases lying between them. CDR3 amino acids: CASSGARVFQETQYF. CDR3 DNA: TGTGCCAGTAGTGGGGCCAGGGTATTCCAAGAGACCCAGTACTTC.

The rearrangement uses TRBV6-5 and TRBJ2-7; perhaps TRBD2 as D (5 bases). V was trimmed by 0 bases and J by 5 bases, leaving 8 bases between them. CDR1 and CDR2 from the germline V gene are MNHEY and SVGAGI. This CDR3 is built from 13 residues. CDR3 sequence (DNA): TGTGCCAGCAGTTACTCGAAGGAGGACGAGCAGTACGTC. Protein product: CASSYSKEDEQYV.

The chain uses TRBV30 and TRBJ2-1; D is possibly TRBD1 (5 bases). Germline assignment: CDR1 GTSNPN and CDR2 SVGIG (reference sequence). There are 12 residues in the CDR3. The V gene lost 3 bases and the J gene lost 6 bases, with 9 bases spanning the gap. The CDR3 region has the DNA TGTGCCTGGAGCTTCCAGGGCAATGAGCAGTTCTTC. Protein sequence: CAWSFQGNEQFF.